This is a list of T cell receptor beta chains from one sample in a study of identical twins. TCRdb reprocessed the 5' RACE reads with MiXCR, giving one entry per CDR3 protein. The sample records 510,000 or so distinct CDR3 sequences, nearly 15% being singletons. The same data also contributed to another study, on yellow fever vaccine responses in identical twins.

The sequenced sample was CD4+ T cells sorted from blood. The receptor source for this set is a woman younger than 30 in good health. Each CDR3 is given with its conserved first and last residue. The order of the fields is V gene, J gene, clone size, D gene, CDR3 protein, CDR3 DNA. The D gene is left open where the match is weak. A row's size may be missing; if present it is once, few, many or a size class.

TRBV6-1	TRBJ2-2	few	.	CASSSGRWGVAGELFF	TGTGCCAGCAGCTCCGGACGGTGGGGGGTCGCCGGGGAGCTGTTTTTT
TRBV2	TRBJ2-6	.	.	CASSAVSGANVLTF	TGTGCCAGCAGTGCCGTCTCTGGGGCCAACGTCCTGACTTTC
TRBV20-1	TRBJ2-3	.	.	CSARGTRDADTQYF	TGCAGTGCTAGAGGCACCCGGGACGCAGATACGCAGTATTTT
TRBV4-1	TRBJ2-5	few	.	CASSQEWGGHIQETQYF	TGCGCCAGCAGCCAAGAATGGGGTGGACACATCCAAGAGACCCAGTACTTC
TRBV27	TRBJ2-1	.	TRBD1	CASSLEGGTGTVFYNEQFF	TGTGCCAGCAGTTTAGAGGGTGGAACCGGGACAGTCTTTTACAATGAGCAGTTCTTC
TRBV10-1	TRBJ2-2	few	TRBD1	CASEGTGSNTGELFF	TGCGCCAGCGAGGGGACAGGGTCGAACACCGGGGAGCTGTTTTTT
TRBV5-6	TRBJ2-1	few	TRBD1	CASSLDPPPGQGYNEQFF	TGTGCCAGCAGCTTGGACCCCCCCCCGGGACAGGGATACAATGAGCAGTTCTTC
TRBV14	TRBJ1-1	few	.	CASSRSGGRRTEAFF	TGTGCCAGCAGCCGGTCTGGGGGGCGCAGGACTGAAGCTTTCTTT
TRBV7-3	TRBJ2-3	few	.	CASSYAWQDTQYF	TGTGCCAGCAGCTACGCTTGGCAAGATACGCAGTATTTT
TRBV5-1	TRBJ2-5	.	.	CASSLASRFPETQYF	TGCGCCAGCAGCTTGGCCTCTAGGTTCCCAGAGACCCAGTACTTC
TRBV7-9	TRBJ2-1	.	TRBD2	CASSSGKGGAYNEQFF	TGTGCCAGCAGCTCTGGGAAGGGAGGGGCCTACAATGAGCAGTTCTTC
TRBV2	TRBJ1-6	few	TRBD1	CASREDRGPGSPLHF	TGTGCCAGCAGGGAGGACAGGGGGCCAGGGTCACCCCTCCACTTT
TRBV3-1	TRBJ2-3	few	TRBD2	CASGLLAGNKHTQYF	TGTGCCAGCGGTCTGCTAGCGGGGAACAAACATACGCAGTATTTT
TRBV6-1	TRBJ2-1	many	TRBD2	CASRASGGTYNEQFF	TGTGCCAGCAGGGCTAGCGGGGGAACCTACAATGAGCAGTTCTTC
TRBV28	TRBJ1-5	few	.	CASSLGAVISNQPQHF	TGTGCCAGCAGTTTAGGAGCCGTGATTAGCAATCAGCCCCAGCATTTT
TRBV28	TRBJ2-5	.	TRBD2	CASSVASGRAEKTQYF	TGTGCCAGCAGTGTCGCTAGCGGGAGGGCCGAAAAGACCCAGTACTTC
TRBV12-3/TRBV12-4	TRBJ2-1	few	TRBD2	CASSYYQLGLAGGHNEQFF	TGTGCCAGCAGTTACTACCAACTCGGACTAGCGGGGGGCCACAATGAGCAGTTCTTC
TRBV6-1	TRBJ1-3	few	.	CASTPGDSVYTIYF	TGTGCCAGCACCCCGGGGGACTCGGTATACACCATATATTTT
TRBV11-2	TRBJ1-1	.	TRBD1	CASSLVQGGGTEAFF	TGTGCCAGCAGCTTAGTCCAGGGGGGCGGCACTGAAGCTTTCTTT
TRBV4-1	TRBJ2-5	many	.	CASSQEPGKETQYF	TGCGCCAGCAGCCAAGAGCCGGGTAAAGAGACCCAGTACTTC
TRBV25-1	TRBJ2-3	few	.	CASSEAETSTDTQYF	TGTGCCAGCAGTGAAGCTGAGACAAGCACAGATACGCAGTATTTT
TRBV6-6	TRBJ1-5	.	.	CASSYSRDQPQHF	TGTGCCAGCAGTTACTCGCGGGATCAGCCCCAGCATTTT
TRBV4-1	TRBJ1-2	few	.	CASSQGQDGGYYGYTF	TGCGCCAGCAGCCAAGGTCAGGACGGAGGCTATTATGGCTACACCTTC
TRBV29-1	TRBJ2-5	.	TRBD1	CSVVKGDRGAETQYF	TGCAGCGTTGTCAAGGGGGACAGGGGTGCGGAGACCCAGTACTTC
TRBV12-3/TRBV12-4	TRBJ2-5	few	.	CASSLLGAGQETQYF	TGTGCCAGCAGCCTCCTGGGGGCGGGGCAAGAGACCCAGTACTTC
TRBV18	TRBJ2-5	.	.	CASSPTRLVEFETQYF	TGTGCCAGCTCACCGACAAGACTAGTTGAGTTTGAGACCCAGTACTTC
TRBV10-3	TRBJ2-7	.	.	CAISVGQSTTYEQYF	TGTGCCATCAGTGTAGGGCAGAGCACAACCTACGAGCAGTACTTC
TRBV20-1	TRBJ2-7	many	TRBD1	CSAHRTGSNEQYF	TGCAGTGCTCACAGGACAGGGTCAAACGAGCAGTACTTC
TRBV7-2	TRBJ2-3	.	TRBD1	CASSRDRGSDTQYF	TGTGCCAGCAGCCGGGACAGGGGATCTGATACGCAGTATTTT
TRBV29-1	TRBJ2-2	.	TRBD1	CSASTGGTTGELFF	TGCAGCGCTTCGACAGGGGGCACCACCGGGGAGCTGTTTTTT
TRBV24-1	TRBJ2-1	few	.	CATMGVGRNEQFF	TGTGCCACCATGGGGGTGGGGCGCAATGAGCAGTTCTTC
TRBV5-5	TRBJ2-1	.	.	CASSLVPLATNNEQFF	TGTGCCAGCAGCTTGGTACCTCTAGCGACCAACAATGAGCAGTTCTTC
TRBV6-1	TRBJ2-1	.	.	CASSFRDATLNEQFF	TGTGCCAGCAGCTTCCGGGACGCCACTCTTAATGAGCAGTTCTTC
TRBV20-1	TRBJ2-7	few	.	CSATTSGPEQYF	TGCAGTGCCACAACATCGGGGCCCGAGCAGTACTTC
TRBV5-1	TRBJ2-3	few	.	CASSFGDLATDTQYF	TGCGCCAGCAGCTTCGGGGATTTAGCCACAGATACGCAGTATTTT
TRBV15	TRBJ2-1	few	TRBD2	CATSRSTFSGSSYNEQFF	TGTGCCACCAGCAGATCGACGTTCAGCGGGAGCTCCTACAATGAGCAGTTCTTC
TRBV7-9	TRBJ1-1	many	.	CASSLHLNTEAFF	TGTGCCAGCAGCCTCCACTTGAACACTGAAGCTTTCTTT
TRBV6-2/TRBV6-3	TRBJ2-3	.	.	CASSKSLLGTDTQYF	TGTGCCAGCAGTAAGAGTCTACTGGGCACAGATACGCAGTATTTT
TRBV7-6	TRBJ2-5	.	.	CASSLVASGTSETQYF	TGTGCCAGCAGCTTAGTAGCTTCCGGGACATCAGAGACCCAGTACTTC
TRBV20-1	TRBJ2-5	.	.	CSAKRVEETQYF	TGCAGTGCCAAAAGAGTGGAAGAGACCCAGTACTTC
TRBV7-9	TRBJ2-7	few	TRBD2	CASCGLAGIEQYF	TGTGCCAGCTGCGGACTAGCGGGTATCGAGCAGTACTTC